The present T cell receptor (beta chain) was sequenced within a study of blood T cell repertoires in COVID-19. The CDR3 has 14 residues. After removal of 4 bases from V and 8 bases from J, the junction contained 7 bases not matched to a gene. From germline, CDR1 is SGHRS and CDR2 YFSETQ. In the original processing: Estimation of nucleated cell counts was performed using reference gene primer amplification. Generated by immunoSEQ multiplex PCR, the TCRdb table keeps only in-frame clones and is missing some. D and trimming come from the DNA, and the V and J calls and clone size come from that table. The sample shows around 46,000 clones, under 85% of them seen only once.

This receptor was identified in a human donor in a cohort sampled during active COVID-19. What was sequenced was peripheral blood. The rearrangement joins TRBV5-1 to TRBJ1-4; 8 bases map to TRBD1. The chain's CDR3 is CASSQTGAEEKLFF. The CDR3 DNA is TGCGCCAGCAGCCAGACAGGGGCGGAAGAAAAACTGTTTTTT.